The T cell receptor (beta chain) under discussion was sequenced for a study of cytomegalovirus exposure and HLA in healthy donors. Study-level information: Of the donors genotyped, 300 to 500 in all, over 80% fell in the Caucasian-associated ancestry cluster. Study-wide results and limits: The HLA-A and HLA-B alleles of most subjects were reportedly predicted accurately from TCR beta sequences. Researchers left out some V segments, among them TRBV6-2 and TRBV6-3, as indistinguishable.

At sampling all donors were nominally healthy, likely with unrecorded immune exposures. The length of the CDR3 is 15 residues. In germline, CDR1 is SGHNT, CDR2 YENEEA. With 5 bases clipped from V and 1 base from J, the junction kept 4 bases outside the gene matches. 60 Vbeta and 13 Jbeta primers were used in PCR. TCRdb keeps only in-frame clones here, not all; method: immunoSEQ multiplex PCR. The ten top clones account for approximately 10%, within a sample of roughly 55,000 clones. Turning to this clone: The antigen is not known.

The TCR comes from a woman aged 50 to 65 in good health and CMV-seropositive. V usage is TRBV11-3 and J usage is TRBJ2-7, with 11 bases that match TRBD1. Sample: PBMCs. CDR3 in amino acids: CASSPGTGGSYEQYF. CDR3 coding DNA: TGTGCCAGCAGCCCAGGGACAGGGGGATCCTACGAGCAGTACTTC.